The 27 T cell receptor beta chains presented below share a single source sample, sequenced in a study of T cells after posttransplantation cyclophosphamide. Sequencing used immunoSEQ multiplex PCR; TCRdb keeps in-frame clones, though not all of them. Listed for the sample are about 37,000 clones, none seen a single time. Sequenced material: PBMCs. These receptors all come from a man aged 25-45 years in good health and a related stem cell transplant donor.

This clone was observed at least ten times. The rearrangement links TRBV10-2 to TRBJ1-1, with unresolved D. CDR1 is WSHSY and CDR2 is SAAADI in the germline V gene. Between the trimmed V and J ends, which lost 2 bases and 9 bases, there was a span of 13 bases. This CDR3 spans 13 amino acids. CDR3 in DNA: TGCGCCAGCAGTGAGGACTTGATAAGGCAAGCTTTCTTT. Translated: CASSEDLIRQAFF.

This clone was seen a handful of times. The rearrangement links TRBV9 to TRBJ2-1; 11 positions agree with TRBD2. Losses at the gene ends were 2 bases for V and 2 bases for J; bases not matched to a gene: 6. The CDR3 has 17 residues. Germline V gives CDR1 SGDLS, CDR2 YYNGEE. The CDR3 region has the DNA TGTGCCAGCAGCGTGAGTAGCGGGGGGGCAACCTACAATGAGCAGTTCTTC. Residues: CASSVSSGGATYNEQFF.

This clone appeared many times. The chain is built from TRBV5-1 and TRBJ1-2, with D maybe TRBD1 (6 bases). The V end was cut by 0 bases, the J end by 6 bases, with 15 bases between. Germline lookup yields CDR1 SGHRS and CDR2 YFSETQ. The CDR3 sequence is 15 residues long. This CDR3 reads CASSLGLQGRNGYTF. CDR3 DNA sequence: TGCGCCAGCAGCTTGGGGCTACAGGGCCGGAATGGCTACACCTTC.

There are many counts of this clone. This chain links TRBV5-1 with TRBJ2-4; 11 bases line up with TRBD1. CDR1 is SGHRS and CDR2 is YFSETQ in the germline V gene. With V trimmed by 3 bases and J by 9 bases, 11 bases remained unmatched. The CDR3 length is 16 residues. The CDR3 DNA reads as TGCGCCAGCAGCTACACCGGGACAGGGGGTTTGGGCATTCAGTACTTC. Protein sequence: CASSYTGTGGLGIQYF.

This clone was recorded at least ten times. The J gene is TRBJ1-3, the V gene TRBV5-4; perhaps TRBD1 as D (5 bases). Germline lookup yields CDR1 SGHNT and CDR2 YYREEE (reference sequence). The CDR3 contains 13 residues. The V gene lost 0 bases and the J gene lost 4 bases, with 5 bases spanning the gap. DNA of the CDR3: TGTGCCAGCAGCTTGGACAGGGGAAACACCATATATTTT. Protein sequence: CASSLDRGNTIYF.

This clone came up many times. J is TRBJ2-7 and V is TRBV11-2, with 7 positions matching TRBD1. The V segment lost 2 bases and the J segment 2 bases; nucleotides outside the gene matches: 6. Per the germline V gene, CDR1 is SGHAT and CDR2 is FQNNGV. The CDR3 loop spans 15 amino acids. Here the CDR3 reads CASSLWDSRPYEQYF. The CDR3, as DNA: TGTGCCAGCAGCTTATGGGACAGTCGGCCCTACGAGCAGTACTTC.

This chain connects TRBV5-4 to TRBJ1-2; weak D call: TRBD1 (5 bases). Germline-derived CDR1 and CDR2 are SGHNT and YYREEE (reference sequence). Trimming stripped 0 bases from V and 4 bases from J, with 10 bases between. CDR3 length: 14 amino acids. This CDR3 is CASSLALGPYGYTF. The CDR3 DNA reads TGTGCCAGCAGCTTGGCCTTGGGGCCCTATGGCTACACCTTC.

This clone was seen ten or more times. V usage is TRBV4-2 and J usage is TRBJ2-7; TRBD2 agrees at 7 bases. The CDR3 has 15 amino acids. V shed 0 bases and J 0 bases; nucleotides not matched to a gene: 2. CDR1 is LGHNA and CDR2 is YNFKEQ in the germline V gene. CDR3 sequence reads: CASSQELASSYEQYF. In nucleotides, the CDR3 is TGTGCCAGCAGCCAAGAACTAGCGAGCTCCTACGAGCAGTACTTC.

This clone was seen only a few times. The V call is TRBV29-1, the J call TRBJ1-2; a weak D match, TRBD1 (5 bases). Looked up from germline, CDR1 is SQVTM and CDR2 is ANQGSEA. The V gene lost 4 bases and the J gene lost 4 bases, with 10 bases spanning the gap. The CDR3 contains 12 residues. The CDR3 spells CSVVGVAYGYTF. CDR3 in DNA: TGCAGCGTTGTAGGGGTCGCCTATGGCTACACCTTC.

Many counts were recorded for this clone. V gene TRBV7-9 combines with J gene TRBJ1-5, with a possible D match to TRBD1 (5 bases). Germline CDR1 and CDR2: SEHNR and FQNEAQ (reference sequence). The length of the CDR3 is 16 residues. The V end lost 5 bases, the J end lost 1 base, and 15 bases lay between the germline ends. For the CDR3, the DNA is TGTGCCAGCAGCCCACTGGACCGGGGGAGCAATCAGCCCCAGCATTTT. Residues: CASSPLDRGSNQPQHF.

In this sample, this clone turned up many times. The chain combines TRBV5-5 with TRBJ2-7, with D maybe TRBD1 (6 bases). This CDR3 region has 15 residues. V was trimmed by 0 bases and J by 4 bases, leaving 14 bases between them. In germline, CDR1 is SGHKS, CDR2 YYEKEE (reference sequence). The CDR3 nucleotides read TGTGCCAGCAGCTTGGCCCTAGGACAGATATACGAGCAGTACTTC. It codes for CASSLALGQIYEQYF.

This clone was detected ten times or more. V gene TRBV6-5 combines with J gene TRBJ1-2; D unresolved. Trimming removed 7 bases at V and 4 bases at J, with 13 bases between. The CDR3 extends over 13 amino acids. Germline CDR1 MNHEY, CDR2 SVGAGI. For the CDR3, the DNA is TGTGCCAGCAAGCTTGACATCTCCTATGGCTACACCTTC. It specifies CASKLDISYGYTF.

This clone appeared many times. Here the CDR3 DNA reads TGTGCCAGCAGTGAAGAGCGTATTGCAGGGTGGTCACCCCTCCACTTT. This sequence encodes CASSEERIAGWSPLHF. The gene calls are TRBV6-1 and TRBJ1-6, with a tentative D call TRBD1 (5 bases). The CDR3 has 16 amino acids. The germline gives CDR1 MNHNS, CDR2 SASEGT. V lost 1 base, J lost 10 bases, and 17 bases lay in between.

This clone was found many times. CDR3 in amino acids: CASSLRGGINEQFF. The CDR3 DNA reads TGTGCCAGCAGCCTCAGAGGGGGCATCAATGAGCAGTTCTTC. The V call is TRBV7-2, the J call TRBJ2-1, with 7 bases identical to TRBD1. CDR3 length equals 14 residues. Germline V lookup: CDR1 SGHTA, CDR2 FQGNSA. V lost 5 bases to trimming and J lost 6 bases; unmatched junction nucleotides: 7.

This clone was seen ten or more times. The chain is built from TRBV6-6 and TRBJ2-7; 8 bases are shared with TRBD1. Losses at the gene ends were 6 bases for V and 5 bases for J; bases not matched to a gene: 3. This CDR3 region has 12 residues. The V gene's germline CDR1 is MNHNY and CDR2 SVGAGI (reference sequence). The chain's CDR3 is CASRTGVDEQYF. The CDR3 DNA follows: TGTGCCAGCAGGACAGGGGTTGACGAGCAGTACTTC.

This chain links TRBV24-1 with TRBJ2-1; D unresolved. This CDR3 comprises 13 residues. V dropped 5 bases and J dropped 0 bases, with 4 bases sitting between them. Per the germline V gene, CDR1 is KGHDR and CDR2 is SFDVKD. This CDR3 is CATSVSSYNEQFF. In DNA, the CDR3 is TGTGCCACCAGTGTTAGCTCCTACAATGAGCAGTTCTTC.

This clone has more than one count but fewer than ten. The rearrangement uses TRBV5-1 and TRBJ2-5; the match to TRBD2 covers 10 bases. With 0 bases clipped from V and 1 base from J, the junction kept 0 bases outside the gene matches. CDR3 size: 15 residues. Germline CDR1 is SGHRS and CDR2 is YFSETQ. CDR3 sequence reads: CASSLASGGQETQYF. The CDR3 coding sequence is TGCGCCAGCAGCTTGGCTAGCGGGGGCCAAGAGACCCAGTACTTC.

This clone was observed many times. V and J are TRBV15 and TRBJ2-1; tentatively, D is TRBD2 (6 bases). The CDR3 has 16 residues. Trimming stripped 1 base from V and 4 bases from J, with 14 bases between. CDR1 is LNHNV, CDR2 YYDKDF, per germline (reference sequence). The CDR3 is CATSRVQLAGYNEQFF. CDR3 nucleotide sequence: TGTGCCACCAGCAGAGTGCAACTAGCCGGATACAATGAGCAGTTCTTC.

This clone has a count of ten or more. This rearrangement joins TRBV6-2 or TRBV6-3 to TRBJ2-7; 8 positions match TRBD1. CDR3 length equals 16 residues. Germline CDR1 is MNHEY and CDR2 is SVGEGT. The ends lost 0 bases at V and 1 base at J; junction bases unmatched: 5. Here the CDR3 DNA reads TGTGCCAGCAGTTACTCTTCGGGACAGGTTTCCTACGAGCAGTACTTC. Protein product: CASSYSSGQVSYEQYF.

At least ten counts were recorded for this clone. The chain is built from TRBV12-3 or TRBV12-4 and TRBJ2-1; perhaps TRBD2 as D (6 bases). The CDR3 has 17 amino acids. V shed 3 bases and J shed 2 bases, with 17 bases lying between them. CDR3 sequence: CASSFTGVAATYNEQFF. CDR3 bases: TGTGCCAGCAGTTTTACGGGGGTTGCCGCGACCTACAATGAGCAGTTCTTC.

In this sample, this clone turned up many times. This chain connects TRBV29-1 to TRBJ1-1, with a possible D match to TRBD1 (5 bases). The CDR3 extends over 10 amino acids. V lost 6 bases and J lost 11, with 13 bases in between. Per the germline V gene, CDR1 is SQVTM and CDR2 is ANQGSEA. The CDR3 DNA follows: TGCAGCGTCTGGGACTACGAGGCTTTCTTT. It specifies CSVWDYEAFF.

This clone was picked up a small number of times. This chain joins TRBV5-4 and TRBJ2-3; no clear D. The CDR3 totals 14 residues. With 2 bases removed from V and 1 base from J, the gap between germline ends came to 8 bases. Germline V gene sequence: CDR1 SGHNT, CDR2 YYREEE (reference sequence). In nucleotides, the CDR3 is TGTGCCAGCAGCTTTCCGAGCGGCACAGATACGCAGTATTTT. Protein product: CASSFPSGTDTQYF.

In its sample, this clone was seen many times. The chain is built from TRBV7-9 and TRBJ1-2; 11 bases fit TRBD1. The V segment lost 0 bases and the J segment 8 bases; nucleotides outside the gene matches: 2. The CDR3 extends over 14 amino acids. Germline loops: CDR1 SEHNR, CDR2 FQNEAQ (reference sequence). CDR3 in DNA: TGTGCCAGCAGCTTAGCTGGACAGGGGGCGGGCTACACCTTC. Encoded protein: CASSLAGQGAGYTF.

This clone was observed many times. The rearrangement joins TRBV5-1 to TRBJ1-2; 7 bases are shared with TRBD1. Trimming took 0 bases from V and 4 from J; bases not matched to a gene: 3. Per germline, CDR1 SGHRS and CDR2 YFSETQ. The CDR3 has 14 residues. The CDR3 nucleotides are TGCGCCAGCAGCTTGGCCGGACAGGTCTATGGCTACACCTTC. This gives the protein CASSLAGQVYGYTF.

This clone was picked up many times. This chain connects TRBV6-5 to TRBJ1-2, with 8 bases identical to TRBD1. CDR3 length: 15 amino acids. Germline-derived CDR1 and CDR2 are MNHEY and SVGAGI. After removal of 8 bases from V and 8 bases from J, the junction contained 16 bases not matched to a gene. DNA of the CDR3: TGTGCCAGCGCGCGCTCCGGGGACAGGTCTCTGGGCTACACCTTC. It codes for CASARSGDRSLGYTF.

This clone was recorded a few times. This sequence joins TRBV27 and TRBJ2-5, with D possibly TRBD1 on 6 matching bases. Trimming cost V 6 bases and J 2 bases, with 16 bases left between them. Germline CDR1 MNHEY, CDR2 SMNVEV (reference sequence). The CDR3 is made up of 15 amino acids. The CDR3: CASSPGGRGQETQYF. The CDR3 DNA is TGTGCCAGCAGCCCGGGTGGTAGGGGGCAAGAGACCCAGTACTTC.

This clone has more than one count but fewer than ten. The chain carries TRBV7-2 and TRBJ2-5; no clear D gene. The ends were cut back, 1 base at V and 8 bases at J, with 14 bases in the middle. Germline assignment: CDR1 SGHTA and CDR2 FQGNSA. The CDR3 loop spans 14 amino acids. The CDR3 DNA sequence: TGTGCCAGCAGCTTAGAACAGACCAAGAGTACCCAGTACTTC. Translating it yields CASSLEQTKSTQYF.